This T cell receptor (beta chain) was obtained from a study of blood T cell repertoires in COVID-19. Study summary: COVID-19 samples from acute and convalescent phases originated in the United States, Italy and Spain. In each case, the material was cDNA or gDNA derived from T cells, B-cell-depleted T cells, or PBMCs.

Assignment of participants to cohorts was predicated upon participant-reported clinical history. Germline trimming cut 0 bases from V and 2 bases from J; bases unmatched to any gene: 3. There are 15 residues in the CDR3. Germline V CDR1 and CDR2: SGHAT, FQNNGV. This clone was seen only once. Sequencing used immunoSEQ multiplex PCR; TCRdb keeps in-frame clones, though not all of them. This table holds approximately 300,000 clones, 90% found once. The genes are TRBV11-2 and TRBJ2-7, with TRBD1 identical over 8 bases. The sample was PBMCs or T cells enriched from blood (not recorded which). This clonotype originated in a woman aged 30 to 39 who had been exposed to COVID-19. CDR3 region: CASSLEGRGPYEQYF. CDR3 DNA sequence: TGTGCCAGCAGCTTAGAGGGCAGGGGGCCCTACGAGCAGTACTTC.